This T cell receptor (beta chain) was sequenced for a study of T-cell reconstitution after alpha-beta-depleted transplantation in children. Preparation of the TCRbeta library used unique molecular identifiers. One entry per CDR3 protein results from TCRdb running MiXCR on the PCR reads. This table has 600,000 to 800,000 distinct CDR3 sequences, roughly 14% appearing once. Study-wide points: Newly generated T cells supplied most T-cell counts and diversity one year post-transplant. Some patients' high day-60 TCRbeta diversity was traced to surviving recipient T cells and thymic progenitors. Expanded graft clones, several hundred of them, were reportedly the source of alpha-beta T cells about two months after transplant.

This clonotype was counted a few times. No antigen is known for it. The CDR3 contains 16 residues. The V and J ends lost 3 bases and 2 bases respectively, with 15 bases between them. Looked up from germline, CDR1 is LGHDT and CDR2 is YNNKEL (reference sequence). The receptor was derived from a girl aged 2-10 years with congenital amegakaryocytic thrombocytopenia, due to receive a stem cell transplant. The sample consisted of PBMCs, taken before TCRalphabeta/CD19-depleted stem cell transplant. The J gene is TRBJ2-3, the V gene TRBV3-1; tentatively, D is TRBD1 or TRBD2 (5 bases each). The CDR3: CASSQGDVGYTDTQYF. The DNA for the CDR3 is TGTGCCAGCAGCCAGGGGGATGTGGGGTACACAGATACGCAGTATTTT.